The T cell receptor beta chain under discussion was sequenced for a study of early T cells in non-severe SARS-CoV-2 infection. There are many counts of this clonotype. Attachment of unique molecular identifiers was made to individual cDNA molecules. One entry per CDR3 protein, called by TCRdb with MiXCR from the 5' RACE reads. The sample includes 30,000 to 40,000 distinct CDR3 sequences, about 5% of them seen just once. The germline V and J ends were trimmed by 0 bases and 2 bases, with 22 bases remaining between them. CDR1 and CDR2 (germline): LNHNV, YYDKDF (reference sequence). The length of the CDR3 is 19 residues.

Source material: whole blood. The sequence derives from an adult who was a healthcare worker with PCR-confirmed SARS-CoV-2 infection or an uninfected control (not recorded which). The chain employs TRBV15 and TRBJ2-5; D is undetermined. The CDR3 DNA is TGTGCCACCAGCAGAGATACTTACTTTAGCAGAAACCTTCAAGAGACCCAGTACTTC. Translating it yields CATSRDTYFSRNLQETQYF.